The rows below give T cell receptor beta chains drawn from one sample of a study of yellow fever vaccine responses in identical twins. TCRdb reprocessed the RT-PCR reads via MiXCR and lists one record per CDR3 protein. Seen here are fewer than 4,000 distinct CDR3 sequences, about 81% observed once, and the top ten hold 3.5% to 4%. The sequencing here drew on T cells from blood (PBMCs), unsorted or a sorted subset (not recorded which), taken before or after yellow fever vaccination (not recorded which). These TCRs come from a woman aged 18-29 years who received the yellow fever vaccine. CDR3s include the opening cysteine and the closing phenylalanine or tryptophan. The D gene is left open where the match is weak. A row's size may be missing; if present it is once, few, many or a size class.

clone_size: NA; v_call: TRBV5-1; d_call: NA; j_call: TRBJ2-1; cdr3_nt: TGCGCCAGCAGCTTGGGGGCCGGGAGTGAGCAGTTCTTC; cdr3_aa: CASSLGAGSEQFF
clone_size: NA; v_call: TRBV5-1; d_call: NA; j_call: TRBJ2-1; cdr3_nt: TGCGCCAGCAGCTTGGAACTAGCTGGCTACAATGAGCAGTTCTTC; cdr3_aa: CASSLELAGYNEQFF
clone_size: few; v_call: TRBV14; d_call: NA; j_call: TRBJ2-5; cdr3_nt: TGTGCCAGCAGCATTCAAGAGACCCAGTACTTC; cdr3_aa: CASSIQETQYF
clone_size: NA; v_call: TRBV29-1; d_call: NA; j_call: TRBJ1-1; cdr3_nt: TGCAGCGTTGTCAGGGGATACACTGAAGCTTTCTTT; cdr3_aa: CSVVRGYTEAFF
clone_size: NA; v_call: TRBV29-1; d_call: TRBD2; j_call: TRBJ2-1; cdr3_nt: TGCAGCGTTGAAATTGTACTAGCGGGGAATGAGCAGTTCTTC; cdr3_aa: CSVEIVLAGNEQFF
clone_size: once; v_call: TRBV10-1; d_call: NA; j_call: TRBJ1-1; cdr3_nt: TGCGCCAGCAGTGATCAATCCGGGCTCATGGCTGAAGCTTTCTTT; cdr3_aa: CASSDQSGLMAEAFF
clone_size: NA; v_call: TRBV28; d_call: NA; j_call: TRBJ1-5; cdr3_nt: TGTGCCAGCAGTTTGGAACCGCCCCAGCATTTT; cdr3_aa: CASSLEPPQHF
clone_size: NA; v_call: TRBV11-2; d_call: NA; j_call: TRBJ2-2; cdr3_nt: TGTGCCAGCAGCTTAGTGGGAACGAACACCGGGGAGCTGTTTTTT; cdr3_aa: CASSLVGTNTGELFF
clone_size: NA; v_call: TRBV11-1; d_call: NA; j_call: TRBJ1-2; cdr3_nt: TGTGCCAGCAGCTTAGCAACAGGGCTTGGCTATGGCTACACCTTC; cdr3_aa: CASSLATGLGYGYTF
clone_size: NA; v_call: TRBV19; d_call: TRBD1; j_call: TRBJ2-7; cdr3_nt: TGTGCCAGTAAGGACAGGGGGTCTTACGAGCAGTACTTC; cdr3_aa: CASKDRGSYEQYF
clone_size: NA; v_call: TRBV6-1; d_call: NA; j_call: TRBJ1-1; cdr3_nt: TGTGCCAGCACGCCAGGTTGGGTGAACACTGAAGCTTTCTTT; cdr3_aa: CASTPGWVNTEAFF
clone_size: NA; v_call: TRBV29-1; d_call: NA; j_call: TRBJ1-3; cdr3_nt: TGCAGCGTTGAAGAGACAGGAACCTCTGGAAACACCATATATTTT; cdr3_aa: CSVEETGTSGNTIYF
clone_size: NA; v_call: TRBV19; d_call: TRBD1; j_call: TRBJ1-5; cdr3_nt: TGTGCCACCGACCGGGACAGGGGACGACAGCCCCAGCATTTT; cdr3_aa: CATDRDRGRQPQHF
clone_size: NA; v_call: TRBV7-6; d_call: NA; j_call: TRBJ1-5; cdr3_nt: TGTGCCAGCAGCTTAGAGTCCCGGCCTAGCCAGCCCCAGCATTTT; cdr3_aa: CASSLESRPSQPQHF
clone_size: NA; v_call: TRBV12-3/TRBV12-4; d_call: NA; j_call: TRBJ1-2; cdr3_nt: TGTGCCAGCAGGACGGACGTGAGCCCTTACTATGGCTACACCTTC; cdr3_aa: CASRTDVSPYYGYTF
clone_size: NA; v_call: TRBV2; d_call: NA; j_call: TRBJ1-2; cdr3_nt: TGTGCCAGCCGACAGAAAGGGGGTTATGGCTACACCTTC; cdr3_aa: CASRQKGGYGYTF
clone_size: NA; v_call: TRBV29-1; d_call: TRBD2; j_call: TRBJ2-3; cdr3_nt: TGCAGCGTGAGACTAGCGTCGGGTCACACAGATACGCAGTATTTT; cdr3_aa: CSVRLASGHTDTQYF
clone_size: NA; v_call: TRBV7-6; d_call: NA; j_call: TRBJ1-5; cdr3_nt: TGTGCCAGCAGCTTAACGGGTGGTCAGCCCCAGCATTTT; cdr3_aa: CASSLTGGQPQHF
clone_size: NA; v_call: TRBV20-1; d_call: NA; j_call: TRBJ2-2; cdr3_nt: TGCAGTGCTAGAGGGAGACAGGTCCAATCCGGGGAGCTGTTTTTT; cdr3_aa: CSARGRQVQSGELFF
clone_size: NA; v_call: TRBV2; d_call: NA; j_call: TRBJ1-1; cdr3_nt: TGTGCCAGCAGTGAAGGGGGGGCTGAAGCTTTCTTT; cdr3_aa: CASSEGGAEAFF
clone_size: few; v_call: TRBV5-8; d_call: NA; j_call: TRBJ2-5; cdr3_nt: TGTGCCAGCAGCTTGGAAGAGACCCAGTACTTC; cdr3_aa: CASSLEETQYF
clone_size: NA; v_call: TRBV2; d_call: TRBD2; j_call: TRBJ2-1; cdr3_nt: TGTGCCAGCAGTGAACTCGCGGGGGGAATAAATGAGCAGTTCTTC; cdr3_aa: CASSELAGGINEQFF
clone_size: NA; v_call: TRBV2; d_call: NA; j_call: TRBJ2-3; cdr3_nt: TGTGCCAGCAGGGCCGTTGATAGCGGTGTCACAGATACGCAGTATTTT; cdr3_aa: CASRAVDSGVTDTQYF
clone_size: NA; v_call: TRBV29-1; d_call: NA; j_call: TRBJ2-5; cdr3_nt: TGCAGCGTTGCTCGGCAGAACCAAGAGACCCAGTACTTC; cdr3_aa: CSVARQNQETQYF
clone_size: NA; v_call: TRBV29-1; d_call: TRBD1; j_call: TRBJ1-1; cdr3_nt: TGCAGCGTTGAGGCCACAGGGGGAGCTTTCTTT; cdr3_aa: CSVEATGGAFF
clone_size: NA; v_call: TRBV7-9; d_call: NA; j_call: TRBJ1-1; cdr3_nt: TGTGCCAGCAGCTTACCCCTCTTGAACACTGAAGCTTTCTTT; cdr3_aa: CASSLPLLNTEAFF
clone_size: NA; v_call: TRBV29-1; d_call: NA; j_call: TRBJ1-4; cdr3_nt: TGCAGCGTTTACAGCTTCGAAAAACTGTTTTTT; cdr3_aa: CSVYSFEKLFF
clone_size: NA; v_call: TRBV20-1; d_call: TRBD2; j_call: TRBJ2-3; cdr3_nt: TGCAGTGCTAGAGCTAGCGGGGGTTCAGATACGCAGTATTTT; cdr3_aa: CSARASGGSDTQYF
clone_size: few; v_call: TRBV23-1; d_call: NA; j_call: TRBJ1-5; cdr3_nt: TGCGCCAGCAGTCAACCGGACGGCCCCAATCAGCCCCAGCATTTT; cdr3_aa: CASSQPDGPNQPQHF
clone_size: once; v_call: TRBV7-9; d_call: TRBD1; j_call: TRBJ1-2; cdr3_nt: TGTGCCAGCAGCTATCTCGGGACAGGGCCCTATGGCTACACCTTC; cdr3_aa: CASSYLGTGPYGYTF